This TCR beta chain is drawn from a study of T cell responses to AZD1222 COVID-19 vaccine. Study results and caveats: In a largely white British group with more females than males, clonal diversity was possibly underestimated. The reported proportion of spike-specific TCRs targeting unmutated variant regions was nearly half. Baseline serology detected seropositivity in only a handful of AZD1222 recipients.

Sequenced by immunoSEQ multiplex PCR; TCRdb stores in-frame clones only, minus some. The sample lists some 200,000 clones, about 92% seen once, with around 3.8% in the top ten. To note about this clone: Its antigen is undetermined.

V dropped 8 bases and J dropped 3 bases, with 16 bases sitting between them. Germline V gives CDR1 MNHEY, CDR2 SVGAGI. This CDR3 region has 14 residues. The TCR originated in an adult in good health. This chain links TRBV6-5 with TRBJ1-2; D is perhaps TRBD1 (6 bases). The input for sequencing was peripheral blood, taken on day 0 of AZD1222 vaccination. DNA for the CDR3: TGTGCCAGCCGAAGGGGGTGGGAGCACTATGGCTACACCTTC. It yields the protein CASRRGWEHYGYTF.